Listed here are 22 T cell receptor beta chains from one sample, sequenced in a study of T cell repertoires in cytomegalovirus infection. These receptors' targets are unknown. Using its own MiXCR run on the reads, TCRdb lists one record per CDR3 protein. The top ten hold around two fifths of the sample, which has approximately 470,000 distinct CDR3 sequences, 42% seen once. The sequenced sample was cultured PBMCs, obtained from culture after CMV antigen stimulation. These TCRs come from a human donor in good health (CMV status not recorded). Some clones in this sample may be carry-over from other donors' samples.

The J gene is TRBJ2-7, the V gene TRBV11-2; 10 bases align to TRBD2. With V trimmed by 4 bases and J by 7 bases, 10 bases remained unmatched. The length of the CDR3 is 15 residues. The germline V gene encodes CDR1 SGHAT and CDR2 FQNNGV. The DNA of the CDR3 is TGTGCCAGCAGCTACCGGACTAGCGGAAGTATGGAGCAGTACTTC. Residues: CASSYRTSGSMEQYF.

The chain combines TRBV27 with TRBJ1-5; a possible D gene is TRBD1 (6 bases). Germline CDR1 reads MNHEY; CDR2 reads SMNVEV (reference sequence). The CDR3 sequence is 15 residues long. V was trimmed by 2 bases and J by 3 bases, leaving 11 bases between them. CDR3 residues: CASSLVGGLNQPQHF. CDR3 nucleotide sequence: TGTGCCAGCAGTTTAGTCGGGGGCCTCAATCAGCCCCAGCATTTT.

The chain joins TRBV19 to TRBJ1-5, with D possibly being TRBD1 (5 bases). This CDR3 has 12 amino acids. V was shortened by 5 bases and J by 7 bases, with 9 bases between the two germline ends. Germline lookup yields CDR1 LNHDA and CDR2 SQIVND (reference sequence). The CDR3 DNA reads TGTGCCAGTAGTCAGGGTCTCCAGCCCCAGCATTTT. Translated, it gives CASSQGLQPQHF.

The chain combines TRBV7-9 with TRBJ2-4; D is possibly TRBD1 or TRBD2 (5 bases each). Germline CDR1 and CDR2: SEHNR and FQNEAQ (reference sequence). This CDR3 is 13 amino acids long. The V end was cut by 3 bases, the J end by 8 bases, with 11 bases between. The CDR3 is CASSFGGEDIQYF. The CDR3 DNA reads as TGTGCCAGCAGCTTTGGGGGTGAAGACATTCAGTACTTC.

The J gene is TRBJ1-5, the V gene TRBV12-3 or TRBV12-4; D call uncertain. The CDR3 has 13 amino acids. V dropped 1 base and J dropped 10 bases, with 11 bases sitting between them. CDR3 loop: CASSLDSRLPQHF. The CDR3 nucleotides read TGTGCCAGCAGTTTAGACAGTCGACTCCCCCAGCATTTT.

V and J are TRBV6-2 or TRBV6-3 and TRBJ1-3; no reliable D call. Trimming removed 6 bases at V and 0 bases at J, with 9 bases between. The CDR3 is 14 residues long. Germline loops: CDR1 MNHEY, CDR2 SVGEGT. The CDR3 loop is CASRSLSSGNTIYF. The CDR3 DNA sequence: TGTGCCAGCAGATCACTGTCCTCTGGAAACACCATATATTTT.

As DNA, the CDR3 is TGTGCCAGTAGTATAAATCAGGGAGGGAACACTGAAGCTTTCTTT. Translation: CASSINQGGNTEAFF. The genes are TRBV19 and TRBJ1-1; D is possibly TRBD1 (5 bases). Trimming shortened V by 2 bases and J by 1 base, and 11 bases separated the two germline ends. Per germline, CDR1 LNHDA and CDR2 SQIVND (reference sequence). This CDR3 comprises 15 residues.

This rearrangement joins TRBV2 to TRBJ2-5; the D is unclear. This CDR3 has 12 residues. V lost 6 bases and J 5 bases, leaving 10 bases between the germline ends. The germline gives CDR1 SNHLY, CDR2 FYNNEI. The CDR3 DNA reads TGTGCCAGCAGGTATCTCCAGGAGACCCAGTACTTC. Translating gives CASRYLQETQYF.

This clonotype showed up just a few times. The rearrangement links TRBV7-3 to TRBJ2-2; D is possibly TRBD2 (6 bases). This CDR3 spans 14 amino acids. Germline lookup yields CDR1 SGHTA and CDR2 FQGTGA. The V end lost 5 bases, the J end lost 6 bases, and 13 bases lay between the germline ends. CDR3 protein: CASSPVPGAGELFF. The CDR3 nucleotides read TGTGCCAGCAGCCCAGTTCCGGGGGCCGGGGAGCTGTTTTTT.

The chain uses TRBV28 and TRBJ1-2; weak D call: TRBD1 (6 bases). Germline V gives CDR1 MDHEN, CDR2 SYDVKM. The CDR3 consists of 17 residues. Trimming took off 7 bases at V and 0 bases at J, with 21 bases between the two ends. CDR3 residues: CASNIGGLSLANYGYTF. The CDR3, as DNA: TGTGCCAGCAACATAGGGGGGCTTTCTCTGGCTAACTATGGCTACACCTTC.

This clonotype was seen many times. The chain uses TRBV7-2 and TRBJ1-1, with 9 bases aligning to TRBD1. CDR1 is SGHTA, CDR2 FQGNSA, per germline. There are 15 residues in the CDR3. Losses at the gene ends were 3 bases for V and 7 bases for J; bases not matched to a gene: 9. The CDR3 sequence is CASSFLTGGAGEAFF. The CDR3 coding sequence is TGTGCCAGCAGCTTCCTCACAGGGGGCGCTGGTGAAGCTTTCTTT.

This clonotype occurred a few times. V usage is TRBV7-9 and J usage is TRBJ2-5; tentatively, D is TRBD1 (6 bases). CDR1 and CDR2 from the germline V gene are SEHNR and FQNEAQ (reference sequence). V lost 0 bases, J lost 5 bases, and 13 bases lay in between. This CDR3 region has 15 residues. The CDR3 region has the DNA TGTGCCAGCAGCTTAGCGGGGCCCGACAGGGAGACCCAGTACTTC. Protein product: CASSLAGPDRETQYF.

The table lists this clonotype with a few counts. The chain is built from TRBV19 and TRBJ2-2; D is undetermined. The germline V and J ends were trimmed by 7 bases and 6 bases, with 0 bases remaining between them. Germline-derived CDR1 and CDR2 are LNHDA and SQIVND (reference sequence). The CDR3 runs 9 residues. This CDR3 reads CASTGELFF. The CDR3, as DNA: TGTGCCAGTACCGGGGAGCTGTTTTTT. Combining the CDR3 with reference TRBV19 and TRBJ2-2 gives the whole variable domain DGGITQSPKYLFRKEGQNVTLSCEQNLNHDAMYWYRQDPGQGLRLIYYSQIVNDFQKGDIAEGYSVSREKKESFPLTVTSAQKNPTAFYLCASTGELFFGEGSRLTVL.

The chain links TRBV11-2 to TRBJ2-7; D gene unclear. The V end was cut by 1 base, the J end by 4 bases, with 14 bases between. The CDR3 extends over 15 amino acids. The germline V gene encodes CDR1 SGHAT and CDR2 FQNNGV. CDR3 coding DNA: TGTGCCAGCAGCTTAGTCACAGCTCCTTCGTACGAGCAGTACTTC. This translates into CASSLVTAPSYEQYF.

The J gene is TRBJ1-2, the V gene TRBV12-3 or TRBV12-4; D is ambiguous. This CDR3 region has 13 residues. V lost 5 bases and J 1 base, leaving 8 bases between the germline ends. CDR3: CASSPLHNYGYTF. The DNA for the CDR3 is TGTGCCAGCAGTCCGCTGCATAACTATGGCTACACCTTC.

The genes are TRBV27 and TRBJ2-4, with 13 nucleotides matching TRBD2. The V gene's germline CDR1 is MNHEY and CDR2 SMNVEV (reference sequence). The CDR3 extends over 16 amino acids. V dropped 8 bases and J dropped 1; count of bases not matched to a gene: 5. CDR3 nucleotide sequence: TGTGCCAGCGGGGAACTAGCGGGAGGGGCCAAAAACATTCAGTACTTC. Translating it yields CASGELAGGAKNIQYF.

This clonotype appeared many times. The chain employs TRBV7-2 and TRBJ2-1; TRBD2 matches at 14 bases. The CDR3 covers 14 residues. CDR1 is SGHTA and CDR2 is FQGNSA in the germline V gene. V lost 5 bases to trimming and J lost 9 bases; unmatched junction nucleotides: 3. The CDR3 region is CASSRGTSGGEQFF. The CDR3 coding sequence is TGTGCCAGCAGCCGCGGGACTAGCGGGGGTGAGCAGTTCTTC. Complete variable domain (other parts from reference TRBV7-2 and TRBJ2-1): GAGVSQSPSNKVTEKGKDVELRCDPISGHTALYWYRQSLGQGLEFLIYFQGNSAPDKSGLPSDRFSAERTGGSVSTLTIQRTQQEDSAVYLCASSRGTSGGEQFFGPGTRLTVL.

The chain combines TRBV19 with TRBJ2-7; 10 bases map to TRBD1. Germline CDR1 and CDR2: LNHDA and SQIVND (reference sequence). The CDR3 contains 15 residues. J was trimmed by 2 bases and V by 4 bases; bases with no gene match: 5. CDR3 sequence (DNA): TGTGCCAGTAGTAGGGGACAGGGGTGGACCTACGAGCAGTACTTC. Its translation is CASSRGQGWTYEQYF.

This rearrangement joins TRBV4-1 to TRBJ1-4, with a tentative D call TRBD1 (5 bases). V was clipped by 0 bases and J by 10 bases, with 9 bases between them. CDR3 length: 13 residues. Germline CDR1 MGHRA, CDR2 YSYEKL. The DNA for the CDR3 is TGCGCCAGCAGCCAAGAGGCCACAGGAAAACTGTTTTTT. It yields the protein CASSQEATGKLFF.

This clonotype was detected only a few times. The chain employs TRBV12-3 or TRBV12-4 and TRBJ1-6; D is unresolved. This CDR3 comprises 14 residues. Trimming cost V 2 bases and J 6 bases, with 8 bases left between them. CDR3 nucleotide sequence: TGTGCCAGCAGTTTAATAGGACCTAATTCACCCCTCCACTTT. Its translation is CASSLIGPNSPLHF.

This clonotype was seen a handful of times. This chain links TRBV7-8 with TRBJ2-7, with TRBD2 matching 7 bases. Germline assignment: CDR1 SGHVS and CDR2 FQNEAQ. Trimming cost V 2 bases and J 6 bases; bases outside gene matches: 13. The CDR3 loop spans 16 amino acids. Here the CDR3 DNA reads TGTGCCAGCAGCTTATTATATTCGGGGGGAAGGGTCGAGCAGTACTTC. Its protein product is CASSLLYSGGRVEQYF. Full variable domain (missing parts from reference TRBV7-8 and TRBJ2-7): GAGVSQSPRYKVAKRGQDVALRCDPISGHVSLFWYQQALGQGPEFLTYFQNEAQLDKSGLPSDRFFAERPEGSVSTLKIQRTQQEDSAVYLCASSLLYSGGRVEQYFGPGTRLTVT.

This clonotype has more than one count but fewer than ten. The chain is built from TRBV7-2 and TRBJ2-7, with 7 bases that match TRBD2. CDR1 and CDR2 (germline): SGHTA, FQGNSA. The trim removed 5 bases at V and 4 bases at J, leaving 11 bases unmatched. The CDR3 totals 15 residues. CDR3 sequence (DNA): TGTGCCAGCAGCCGCACCCATAGCGGGCCTTACGAGCAGTACTTC. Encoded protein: CASSRTHSGPYEQYF.